The sample holds one count of the clone carrying this TCR beta chain. The time point: blood 4 weeks post-SBRT, at nephrectomy. Treatment of the sample: 15 Gy SBRT to primary tumor, nephrectomy 4 weeks later. The CDR3 has 14 amino acids. The V end lost 0 bases, the J end lost 6 bases, and 9 bases lay between the germline ends. Germline CDR1 MNHEY, CDR2 SVGAGI. This sample was included in a study of radiation and T cells in renal cell carcinoma. Profiling relied on immunoSEQ multiplex PCR, and the TCRdb table lists in-frame clones only, not all of them. The table lists approximately 40,000 clones, roughly 82% of them singletons.

The gene calls are TRBV6-5 and TRBJ2-1, with D perhaps TRBD2 (5 bases). The specimen was blood, collected from a patient whose treatment included radiotherapy and nephrectomy. The sequence derives from a woman in her seventies with renal cell carcinoma. CDR3 bases: TGTGCCAGCAGTTACTCCGGGGAAGTCAATGAGCAGTTCTTC. As protein: CASSYSGEVNEQFF.